This paragraph covers one T cell receptor beta chain sequence. Its antigen is unknown. The CDR3 is 11 residues long. The table came from immunoSEQ multiplex PCR; TCRdb's copy has only in-frame clones and leaves some out. The sample holds fewer than 1,500 clones, approximately 92% seen once. This entry comes from a study of graft-versus-host responses after intestinal transplantation. Whole-study context: The transplants performed in recipients were multivisceral, liver-intestinal, or isolated intestinal. Recipients across the board were started on anti-thymocyte globulin induction, then kept on tacrolimus and steroids for about 3 years. Study outcomes and limitations: Patients who carried graft-donor T cell macrochimerism also had high graft-versus-host to host-versus-graft clonal ratios in their allografts. Recipient marrow harbored GvH clones, some of which surfaced first in ileum or blood.

This material consisted of PBMCs, taken 8 days after intestinal transplant. V gene TRBV1 combines with J gene TRBJ1-2. TRBV1 is an annotated pseudogene. This TCR derives from a human patient who received an intestinal transplant, so some T cells may come from the graft donor. The CDR3 DNA reads as TGCACCAGCAATGAGGGGCTAGGCTACACCTTC. Translated: CTSNEGLGYTF.